This T cell receptor (beta chain) was sequenced during a study of somatic mutations in cytotoxic T cells in rheumatoid arthritis. The overall study: Sorted by flow to nearly 100% purity were some V beta antibody-stained T-cell populations, including V beta1+ cells sequenced for TCRB. General study findings and limits: Exceedance of 20% of CD8+ cells by the largest CD8+ clone occurred in about an eighth of the roughly 60 patients. Clonality of CD8+ cells rose with age in rheumatoid arthritis patients but not healthy controls.

There are a few counts of this clone. Its antigen is currently unknown. Assay used: immunoSEQ multiplex PCR; TCRdb lists only in-frame clones, some missing. This table has about 25,000 clones, roughly 69% appearing once. The sequence came from a woman aged 18-29 years in good health. Sequenced: CD8+ T cells sorted from blood.

The CDR3 protein is CASSPRVGGSYNSPLHF. CDR3 coding DNA: TGTGCCAGCAGTCCCAGGGTGGGTGGTTCCTATAATTCACCCCTCCACTTT. V and J are TRBV28 and TRBJ1-6, with D possibly matching TRBD1 (5 bases). The V end was cut by 5 bases, the J end by 1 base, with 15 bases between. The CDR3 has 17 amino acids. Looked up from germline, CDR1 is MDHEN and CDR2 is SYDVKM.